This T cell receptor (beta chain) was sequenced for a study of blood T cells in healthy people across ages. The second PCR ran about 6 to 11 cycles with a sample-barcoded 5' primer and J-beta primers. Per-sample output comprised a minimum of 2.5 million paired-end reads containing CDR3. TCRdb re-derived calls from the 5' RACE reads in MiXCR, one entry per CDR3 protein. The table lists about 970,000 distinct CDR3 sequences, 51% of them singletons. The germline V gene encodes CDR1 PRHDT and CDR2 FYEKMQ (reference sequence). The CDR3 contains 16 residues. The V and J ends lost 5 bases and 6 bases, in that order; junction bases with no gene match: 13.

V gene TRBV13 combines with J gene TRBJ2-3; 8 bases are a match to TRBD1. This clonotype originated in an older woman in good health. Sequences were obtained from blood. CDR3 residues: CASSLGQGGGVDTQYF. DNA for the CDR3: TGTGCCAGCAGCCTTGGACAGGGCGGAGGTGTTGATACGCAGTATTTT.